This T cell receptor beta chain came from a study of PD-1 blockade in classical Hodgkin lymphoma. Findings of the study overall: Repertoire difference causes, possibly disease activity or prior therapy, remain undefined. Baseline TCR diversity was reportedly lower in newly diagnosed patients than in healthy donors. It was reported as lower still in relapsed/refractory patients.

The CDR3 loop spans 15 amino acids. Trimming took 1 base from V and 2 from J; bases not matched to a gene: 5. In germline, CDR1 is SEHNR, CDR2 FQNEAQ (reference sequence). The time point here: cycle 4 day 1 (C4D1), after around six weeks of nivolumab. All patients relapsed after autologous stem cell transplantation, and brentuximab vedotin exposure varied. Applied to thawed PBMCs, magnetic negative selection was the method used to isolate CD8+ T cells. Remarks on this clone: Its target is not known.

TCRdb's copy holds only in-frame clones and misses some; the assay was immunoSEQ multiplex PCR. The sample records 9,500 to 14,000 clones, roughly 81% being singletons. The TCR sequence derives from a human donor with classical Hodgkin lymphoma. The donor label of this sample is uncertain. The J gene is TRBJ2-7, the V gene TRBV7-9, with 7 bases fitting TRBD2. The starting material was CD8+ T cells from blood, obtained before the fourth cycle of nivolumab. The CDR3: CASSLDPSGTYEQYF. The CDR3 DNA is TGTGCCAGCAGCTTAGATCCCAGCGGGACCTACGAGCAGTACTTC. Using reference TRBV7-9 and TRBJ2-7 for the parts outside the CDR3, the full variable domain is DTGVSQNPRHKITKRGQNVTFRCDPISEHNRLYWYRQTLGQGPEFLTYFQNEAQLEKSRLLSDRFSAERPKGSFSTLEIQRTEQGDSAMYLCASSLDPSGTYEQYFGPGTRLTVT.